These 10 T cell receptor beta chains came from one sample sequenced in a study of cytomegalovirus exposure and HLA in healthy donors. PCR primers comprised 60 Vbeta and 13 Jbeta primers. Sequenced by immunoSEQ multiplex PCR; TCRdb stores in-frame clones only, minus some. Of approximately 210,000 clones listed, around nine tenths are singletons. Sequencing was performed on PBMCs. The receptors come from a woman in her late teens or twenties in good health and CMV-seronegative.

This sequence joins TRBV18 and TRBJ2-7; possibly TRBD2 for D (6 bases). Germline CDR1 reads KGHSH; CDR2 reads LQKENI. The V and J ends lost 2 bases and 7 bases respectively, with 15 bases between them. This CDR3 is built from 14 residues. The CDR3 is CASSPDRDSGEQYF. The CDR3 DNA follows: TGTGCCAGCTCACCAGACCGGGACTCCGGTGAGCAGTACTTC.

For this clone: At the DNA level, this CDR3 is encoded by other sequences in the same sample as well. The V and J genes are TRBV6-1 and TRBJ1-6, with 10 positions matching TRBD1. The CDR3 spans 15 residues. Germline assignment: CDR1 MNHNS and CDR2 SASEGT. The trim removed 4 bases at V and 8 bases at J, leaving 5 bases unmatched. The CDR3 DNA reads TGTGCCAGCAGTGTCTGGACAGGGGGGGATTCACCCCTCCACTTT. It codes for CASSVWTGGDSPLHF.

The gene calls are TRBV6-1 and TRBJ2-7; possibly TRBD1 for D (5 bases). CDR1 is MNHNS, CDR2 SASEGT, per germline. V lost 0 bases and J 3 bases, leaving 12 bases between the germline ends. There are 15 residues in the CDR3. The CDR3 loop is CASSEALDNYYEQYF. DNA for the CDR3: TGTGCCAGCAGTGAAGCGCTGGACAACTACTACGAGCAGTACTTC.

V gene TRBV14 combines with J gene TRBJ2-5, with TRBD2 matching 8 bases. Germline values: CDR1 SGHDN, CDR2 FVKESK. The V and J ends lost 4 bases and 2 bases, in that order; junction bases with no gene match: 12. The CDR3 runs 17 residues. CDR3 coding DNA: TGTGCCAGCAGCCTACTACGGGGGGGATGGGGACAAGAGACCCAGTACTTC. Amino acid sequence: CASSLLRGGWGQETQYF.

The chain uses TRBV7-3 and TRBJ1-2; unclear D gene. The CDR3 loop spans 13 amino acids. The germline CDR1 and CDR2 sequences are SGHTA and FQGTGA. Trimming left V 2 bases short and J 8 bases short, with 12 bases between. The CDR3 DNA is TGTGCCAGCAGCTTACGGGAGGGATTGGGCTACACCTTC. Translating it yields CASSLREGLGYTF.

This clone was recorded only once. The chain employs TRBV5-6 and TRBJ1-2; 7 nucleotides match TRBD1. The length of the CDR3 is 15 residues. The germline gives CDR1 SGHDT, CDR2 YYEEEE. Trimming removed 2 bases from V and 8 bases from J; junction bases left unmatched: 12. The CDR3 sequence is CASSFQGQSFGGYTF. CDR3 in DNA: TGTGCCAGCAGCTTTCAGGGACAGAGTTTTGGCGGCTACACCTTC.

V and J are TRBV5-4 and TRBJ2-1; 13 bases map to TRBD2. V was pared by 5 bases and J by 6 bases, with 8 bases of the junction left unmatched. CDR3 length: 16 amino acids. Germline lookup yields CDR1 SGHNT and CDR2 YYREEE (reference sequence). CDR3 sequence (DNA): TGTGCCAGCAGGGATAGGACTAGCGGGAGTGGCAATGAGCAGTTCTTC. It is translated as CASRDRTSGSGNEQFF.

J is TRBJ1-1 and V is TRBV19, with D uncertain. The CDR3 has 17 residues. V was clipped by 3 bases and J by 5 bases, with 22 bases between them. Germline V gene lookup returns CDR1 LNHDA and CDR2 SQIVND (reference sequence). The CDR3 reads CASSIPPWEGWMTEAFF. The CDR3 nucleotides read TGTGCCAGTAGTATCCCCCCCTGGGAGGGCTGGATGACTGAAGCTTTCTTT.

With respect to this clone: Being one base from a much bigger clone, this may be a read error. V gene TRBV29-1 combines with J gene TRBJ1-1; no clear D gene. The CDR3 is 12 amino acids. Germline V gives CDR1 SQVTM, CDR2 ANQGSEA. CDR3 DNA: TGCATTGCCTGGGAGGAGGACGCTGAAGCTTTCTTT. It encodes CIAWEEDAEAFF.

This sequence joins TRBV25-1 and TRBJ1-2; D remains unclear. CDR1 is MGHDK and CDR2 is SYGVNS in the germline V gene. The CDR3 has 12 residues. V was clipped by 3 bases and J by 5 bases, with 7 bases between them. The CDR3 reads CASSDRGYGYTF. The CDR3 nucleotides are TGTGCCAGCAGTGATCGAGGTTATGGCTACACCTTC.